The clone carrying this TCR beta chain was recorded many times. Its antigen is undetermined. This entry comes from a study of T cells in Graves' hyperthyroidism and ophthalmopathy. Overall study results and limits: For ophthalmopathy, model prediction preceded onset by a median 6.5 months.

Germline assignment: CDR1 ENHRY and CDR2 SYGVKD. The CDR3 totals 15 residues. Trimming left V 2 bases short and J 6 bases short, with 13 bases between. Authors of the study amplified TCR beta CDR3 regions from RNA transcripts. HTBI primers were employed in a first-round RT-PCR of the TCR CDR3. TCRdb recomputed calls from the multiplex PCR reads with MiXCR, one row per CDR3 protein. This sample has approximately 700,000 distinct CDR3 sequences; roughly 46% occur once, and the top ten carry 6.5% to 9%. Patients with uncontrolled infections, other autoimmune diseases, pregnancy or lactation were excluded.

The sequence was obtained from an adult man with Graves' disease, either hyperthyroidism or ophthalmopathy (not recorded which). J is TRBJ2-2 and V is TRBV10-3, with D perhaps matching TRBD1 (5 bases). Sequenced material: peripheral blood or thyroid tissue (not recorded which). The CDR3 sequence: CAISEGQGNSGELFF. CDR3 in DNA: TGTGCCATCAGTGAGGGGCAGGGCAACTCCGGGGAGCTGTTTTTT.